This TCR beta chain is drawn from a study of T-cell reconstitution after alpha-beta-depleted transplantation in children. The table lists this clonotype with many counts. Its antigen is still unknown. Preparation of the TCRbeta library used unique molecular identifiers. TCRdb redid the calling of the PCR reads with MiXCR, one entry per CDR3 protein. In the table there are around 580,000 distinct CDR3 sequences, more than 20% of which are singletons. Broader study findings: One year after transplant, T-cell counts and diversity came mostly from newly produced T cells. Expanded graft clones, several hundred of them, were reportedly the source of alpha-beta T cells about two months after transplant. The origin of high day-60 TCRbeta diversity in some patients lay in surviving recipient T cells and thymic progenitors.

The sample here was PBMCs, mostly from graft donor cells, taken 360 days after TCRalphabeta/CD19-depleted stem cell transplant. The source is a boy under two years old who had a stem cell transplant for acute myeloid leukemia, so the T cells may come from the graft donor.

DNA of the CDR3: TGTGCCAGCAGTTTCCCTCCTTCTAGGGGGAAGGCATACGAGCAGTACTTC. Translating gives CASSFPPSRGKAYEQYF. The gene calls are TRBV12-3 or TRBV12-4 and TRBJ2-7, with D tentatively TRBD1 (6 bases). The CDR3 is 17 amino acids. Trimming took 3 bases from V and 4 from J, leaving 22 bases between them.